This is a list of T cell receptor beta chains from one sample in a study of tumor and adjacent non-tumor tissue in lung cancer. TCRdb recomputed calls from the multiplex PCR reads with MiXCR, one row per CDR3 protein. In the table there are about 200,000 distinct CDR3 sequences, 71% of which are singletons. Sequences were obtained from lung tumor tissue. These receptors all stem from a man between 60 and 75 years old with non-small cell lung cancer. The CDR3 runs from the conserved cysteine through the conserved F or W. Each record gives: CDR3 protein, CDR3 DNA, V gene, J gene, clone size, D gene. D genes are given only for firm matches. Part of the rows lack a size; the others show once, few, many or a class for expanded clones.

cdr3_aa: CSARLLSAHTGTQYF
cdr3_nt: TGCAGTGCTAGACTGCTTAGCGCCCACACAGGTACGCAGTATTTT
v_call: TRBV20-1
j_call: TRBJ2-3
clone_size: .
d_call: .

cdr3_aa: CSARDLRALNEQFF
cdr3_nt: TGCAGTGCTAGAGACCTCCGGGCACTCAATGAACAGTTCTTC
v_call: TRBV20-1
j_call: TRBJ2-1
clone_size: .
d_call: .

cdr3_aa: CASSGGLAYEQYF
cdr3_nt: TGTGCCAGCAGTGGTGGTTTAGCCTACGAGCAGTACTTC
v_call: TRBV6-1
j_call: TRBJ2-7
clone_size: many
d_call: .

cdr3_aa: CASRLALGGGDMQHF
cdr3_nt: TGTGCCAGCCGCCTCGCTCTAGGGGGCGGGGATATGCAGCATTTT
v_call: TRBV11-1
j_call: TRBJ1-5
clone_size: .
d_call: TRBD1

cdr3_aa: CDSSYSGPVSLGNQPHHF
cdr3_nt: TGTGACAGCAGTTACTCAGGGCCGGTCAGTCTAGGCAATCAGCCCCATCATTTT
v_call: TRBV6-5
j_call: TRBJ1-5
clone_size: .
d_call: .

cdr3_aa: CASSQVRGFGTEAFF
cdr3_nt: TGTGCCAGCAGCCAAGTAAGGGGGTTTGGCACTGAAGCTTTCTTT
v_call: TRBV14
j_call: TRBJ1-1
clone_size: many
d_call: .

cdr3_aa: CASSIDRDTYNEQFF
cdr3_nt: TGTGCCAGTAGTATAGATAGAGACACCTACAATGAGCAGTTCTTC
v_call: TRBV19
j_call: TRBJ2-1
clone_size: few
d_call: .

cdr3_aa: CASNQDRNQQFF
cdr3_nt: TGTGCCAGCAACCAAGATCGGAATCAGCAGTTCTTT
v_call: TRBV4-2
j_call: TRBJ2-1
clone_size: .
d_call: .

cdr3_aa: CSASTGTLTDTQYF
cdr3_nt: TGCAGTGCTAGCACGGGCACGCTCACAGATACGCAGTATTTT
v_call: TRBV20-1
j_call: TRBJ2-3
clone_size: .
d_call: .

cdr3_aa: CPSSLVAKDRPSGANVLTF
cdr3_nt: TGTCCCAGCAGCTTAGTTGCAAAGGACAGGCCCTCTGGGGCGAACGTCCTGACTTTC
v_call: TRBV11-2
j_call: TRBJ2-6
clone_size: .
d_call: TRBD1

cdr3_aa: CASSAVRGTEAFF
cdr3_nt: TGTGCCAGCAGCGCAGTCCGAGGGACTGAAGCTTTCTTT
v_call: TRBV7-8
j_call: TRBJ1-1
clone_size: .
d_call: .